This TCR beta chain stems from a study of control samples from healthy donors and cancer patients. By share of the sample, this clone is medium-sized. Between the trimmed V and J ends, which lost 6 bases and 0 bases, there was a span of 8 bases. Germline V gene data show CDR1 as SNHLY and CDR2 as FYNNEI. The CDR3 runs 13 residues. Sequencing used immunoSEQ multiplex PCR; TCRdb keeps in-frame clones, though not all of them. Of approximately 86,000 clones in the sample, approximately 93% were seen once. The sequence derives from a woman in her thirties in good health. The sample comprised blood. This rearrangement joins TRBV2 to TRBJ1-1; no clear D. This chain's CDR3 is CASSLRLNTEAFF. The CDR3 DNA reads TGTGCCAGCAGCCTTCGTTTGAACACTGAAGCTTTCTTT.